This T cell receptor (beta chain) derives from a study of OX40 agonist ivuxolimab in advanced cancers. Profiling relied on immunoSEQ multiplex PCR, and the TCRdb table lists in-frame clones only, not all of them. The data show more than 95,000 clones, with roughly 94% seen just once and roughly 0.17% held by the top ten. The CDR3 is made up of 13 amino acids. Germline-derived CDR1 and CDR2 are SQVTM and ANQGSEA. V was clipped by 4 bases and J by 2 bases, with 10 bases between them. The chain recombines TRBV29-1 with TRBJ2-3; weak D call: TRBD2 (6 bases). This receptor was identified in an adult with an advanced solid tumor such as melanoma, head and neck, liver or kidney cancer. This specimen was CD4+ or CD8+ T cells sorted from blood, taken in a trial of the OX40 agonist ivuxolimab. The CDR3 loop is CSVAGLNTDTQYF. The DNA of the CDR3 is TGCAGCGTTGCGGGACTGAACACAGATACGCAGTATTTT.